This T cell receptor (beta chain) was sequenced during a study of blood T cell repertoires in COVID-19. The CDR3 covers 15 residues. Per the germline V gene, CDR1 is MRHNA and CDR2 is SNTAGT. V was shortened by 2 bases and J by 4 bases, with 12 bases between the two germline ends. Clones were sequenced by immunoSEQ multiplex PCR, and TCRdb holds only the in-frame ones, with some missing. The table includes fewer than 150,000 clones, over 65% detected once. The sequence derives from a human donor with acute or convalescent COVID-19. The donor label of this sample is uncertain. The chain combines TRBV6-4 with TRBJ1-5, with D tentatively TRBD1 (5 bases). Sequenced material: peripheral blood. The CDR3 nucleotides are TGTGCCAGCAGTGACGGGGGGGAGGGGAATCAGCCCCAGCATTTT. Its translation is CASSDGGEGNQPQHF.